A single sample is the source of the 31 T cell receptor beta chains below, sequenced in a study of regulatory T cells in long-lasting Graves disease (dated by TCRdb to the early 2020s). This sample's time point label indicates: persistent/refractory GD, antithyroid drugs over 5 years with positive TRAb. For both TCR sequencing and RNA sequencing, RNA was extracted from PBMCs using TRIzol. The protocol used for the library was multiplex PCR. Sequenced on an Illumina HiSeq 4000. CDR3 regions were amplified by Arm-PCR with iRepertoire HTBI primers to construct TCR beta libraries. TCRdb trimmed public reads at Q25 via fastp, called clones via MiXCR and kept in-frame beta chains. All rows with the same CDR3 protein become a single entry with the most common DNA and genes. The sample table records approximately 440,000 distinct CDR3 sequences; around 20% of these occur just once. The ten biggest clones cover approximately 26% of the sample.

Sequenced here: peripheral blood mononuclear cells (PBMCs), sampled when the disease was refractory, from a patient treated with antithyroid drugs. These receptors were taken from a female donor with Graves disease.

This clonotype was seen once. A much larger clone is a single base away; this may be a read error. For the CDR3, the DNA is TGTGCCAGCAGTGACCCCACAAGAAGGACAGGGAGGAGTGGCTATGGCTACACCTTC. Protein: CASSDPTRRTGRSGYGYTF. The chain joins TRBV6-1 to TRBJ1-2; 8 bases map to TRBD1. The CDR3 consists of 19 residues. Germline loops: CDR1 MNHNS, CDR2 SASEGT. V lost 3 bases, J lost 4 bases, and 19 bases stayed unmatched.

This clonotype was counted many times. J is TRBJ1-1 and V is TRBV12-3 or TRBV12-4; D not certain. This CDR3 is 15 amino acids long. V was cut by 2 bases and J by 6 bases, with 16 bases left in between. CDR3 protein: CASSLSPISRAEAFF. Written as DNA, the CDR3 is TGTGCCAGCAGTTTAAGCCCCATTTCCCGGGCTGAAGCTTTCTTT.

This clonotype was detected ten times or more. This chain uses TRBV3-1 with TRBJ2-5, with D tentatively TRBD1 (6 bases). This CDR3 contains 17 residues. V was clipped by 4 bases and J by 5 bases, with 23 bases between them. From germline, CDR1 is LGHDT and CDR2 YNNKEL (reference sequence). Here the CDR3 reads CASSPSPGSQGWETQYF. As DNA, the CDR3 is TGTGCCAGCAGCCCCTCCCCCGGTTCACAGGGTTGGGAGACCCAGTACTTC.

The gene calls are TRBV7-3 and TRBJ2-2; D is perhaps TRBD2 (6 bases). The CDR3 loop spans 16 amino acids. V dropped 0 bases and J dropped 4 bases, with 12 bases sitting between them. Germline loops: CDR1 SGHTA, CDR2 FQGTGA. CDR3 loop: CASSLTGGHPTGELFF. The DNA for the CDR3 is TGTGCCAGCAGCTTAACGGGAGGTCACCCCACCGGGGAGCTGTTTTTT. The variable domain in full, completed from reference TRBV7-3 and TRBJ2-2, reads GAGVSQTPSNKVTEKGKYVELRCDPISGHTALYWYRQSLGQGPEFLIYFQGTGAADDSGLPNDRFFAVRPEGSVSTLKIQRTERGDSAVYLCASSLTGGHPTGELFFGEGSRLTVL.

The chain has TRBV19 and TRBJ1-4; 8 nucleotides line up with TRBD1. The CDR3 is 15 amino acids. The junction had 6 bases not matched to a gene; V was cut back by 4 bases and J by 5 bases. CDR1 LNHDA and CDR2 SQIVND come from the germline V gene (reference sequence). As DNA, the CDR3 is TGTGCCAGTAGTACCTGGACAGGGTCGAATGAAAAACTGTTTTTT. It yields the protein CASSTWTGSNEKLFF.

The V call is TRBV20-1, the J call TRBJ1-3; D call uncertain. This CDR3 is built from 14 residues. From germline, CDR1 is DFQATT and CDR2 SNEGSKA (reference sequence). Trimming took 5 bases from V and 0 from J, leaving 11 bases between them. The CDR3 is CSAHPSGSGNTIYF. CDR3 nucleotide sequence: TGCAGTGCTCATCCATCTGGCTCTGGAAACACCATATATTTT.

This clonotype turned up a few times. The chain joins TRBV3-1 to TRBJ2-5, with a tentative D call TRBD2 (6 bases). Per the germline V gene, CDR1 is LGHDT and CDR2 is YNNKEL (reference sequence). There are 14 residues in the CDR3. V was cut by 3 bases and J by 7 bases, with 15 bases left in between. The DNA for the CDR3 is TGTGCCAGCAGCCACAGGGACCGGCGGGGGACCCAGTACTTC. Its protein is CASSHRDRRGTQYF.

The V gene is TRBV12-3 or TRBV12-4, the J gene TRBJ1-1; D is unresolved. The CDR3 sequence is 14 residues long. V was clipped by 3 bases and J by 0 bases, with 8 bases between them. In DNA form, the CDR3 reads TGTGCCAGCAGTTTTAATACTTTGAACACTGAAGCTTTCTTT. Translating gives CASSFNTLNTEAFF.

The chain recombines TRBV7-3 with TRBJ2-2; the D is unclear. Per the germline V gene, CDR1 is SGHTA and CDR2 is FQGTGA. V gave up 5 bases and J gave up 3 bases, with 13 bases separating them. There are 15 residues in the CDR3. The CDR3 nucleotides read TGTGCCAGCAGCCCGACACGGAGATACACCGGGGAGCTGTTTTTT. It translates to CASSPTRRYTGELFF. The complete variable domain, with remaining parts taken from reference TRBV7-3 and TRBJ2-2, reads GAGVSQTPSNKVTEKGKYVELRCDPISGHTALYWYRQSLGQGPEFLIYFQGTGAADDSGLPNDRFFAVRPEGSVSTLKIQRTERGDSAVYLCASSPTRRYTGELFFGEGSRLTVL.

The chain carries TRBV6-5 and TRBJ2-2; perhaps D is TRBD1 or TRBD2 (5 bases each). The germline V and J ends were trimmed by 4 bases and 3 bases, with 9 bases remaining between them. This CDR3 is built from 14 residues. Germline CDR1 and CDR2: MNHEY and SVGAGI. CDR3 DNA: TGTGCCAGCAGTTTTCGAGGGGACACCGGGGAGCTGTTTTTT. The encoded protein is CASSFRGDTGELFF.

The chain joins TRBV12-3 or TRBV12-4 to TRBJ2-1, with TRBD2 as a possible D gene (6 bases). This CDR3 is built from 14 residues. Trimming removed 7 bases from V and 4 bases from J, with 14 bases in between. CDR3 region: CASMEGARYNEQFF. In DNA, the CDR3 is TGTGCCAGCATGGAGGGTGCTCGTTACAATGAGCAGTTCTTC.

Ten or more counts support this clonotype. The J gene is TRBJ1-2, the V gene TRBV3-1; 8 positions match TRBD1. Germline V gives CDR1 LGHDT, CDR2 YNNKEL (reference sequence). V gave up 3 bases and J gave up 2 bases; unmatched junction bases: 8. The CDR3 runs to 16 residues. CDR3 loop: CASSHAVAGGNYGYTF. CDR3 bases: TGTGCCAGCAGCCACGCTGTAGCAGGGGGCAACTATGGCTACACCTTC.

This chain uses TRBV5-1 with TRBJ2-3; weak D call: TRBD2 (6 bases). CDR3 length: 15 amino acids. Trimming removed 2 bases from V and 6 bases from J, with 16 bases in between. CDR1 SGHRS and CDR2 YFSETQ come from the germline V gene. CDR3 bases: TGCGCCAGCAGCTTTACCGGGACTGTCCGGGATACGCAGTATTTT. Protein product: CASSFTGTVRDTQYF. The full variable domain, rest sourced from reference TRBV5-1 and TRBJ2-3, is KAGVTQTPRYLIKTRGQQVTLSCSPISGHRSVSWYQQTPGQGLQFLFEYFSETQRNKGNFPGRFSGRQFSNSRSEMNVSTLELGDSALYLCASSFTGTVRDTQYFGPGTRLTVL.

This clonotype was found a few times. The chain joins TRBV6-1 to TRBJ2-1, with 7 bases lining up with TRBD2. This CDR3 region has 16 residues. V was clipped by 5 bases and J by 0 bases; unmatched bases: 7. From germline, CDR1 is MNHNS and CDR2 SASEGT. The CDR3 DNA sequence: TGTGCCAGCAGTCCTAATTGGGGGGGCTCCTACAATGAGCAGTTCTTC. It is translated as CASSPNWGGSYNEQFF.

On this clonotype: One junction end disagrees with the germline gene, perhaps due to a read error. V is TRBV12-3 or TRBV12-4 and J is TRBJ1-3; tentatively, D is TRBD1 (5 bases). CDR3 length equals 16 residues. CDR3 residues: CASSLDDSVSGNTIYF. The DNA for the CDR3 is TGTGCCAGCAGCTTAGACGACAGCGTCTCTGGAAACACCATATATTTT.

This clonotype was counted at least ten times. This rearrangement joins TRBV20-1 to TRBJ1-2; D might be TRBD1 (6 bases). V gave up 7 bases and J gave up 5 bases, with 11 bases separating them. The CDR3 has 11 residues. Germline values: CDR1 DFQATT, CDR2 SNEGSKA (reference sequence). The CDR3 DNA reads TGCAGTGGTGAAGGGGGGTATGGCTACACCTTC. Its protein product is CSGEGGYGYTF.

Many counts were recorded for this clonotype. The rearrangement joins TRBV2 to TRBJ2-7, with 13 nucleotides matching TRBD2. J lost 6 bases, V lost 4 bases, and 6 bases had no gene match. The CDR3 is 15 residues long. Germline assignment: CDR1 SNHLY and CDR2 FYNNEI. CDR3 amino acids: CASSATSGREGEQYF. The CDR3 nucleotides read TGTGCCAGCAGTGCCACTAGCGGGAGGGAGGGCGAGCAGTACTTC.

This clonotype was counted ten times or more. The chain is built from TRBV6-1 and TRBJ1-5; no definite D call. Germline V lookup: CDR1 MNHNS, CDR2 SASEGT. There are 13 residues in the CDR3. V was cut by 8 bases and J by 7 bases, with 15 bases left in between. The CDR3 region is CASRMDLRQPQHF. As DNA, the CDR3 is TGTGCCAGCCGTATGGATTTGAGACAGCCCCAGCATTTT.

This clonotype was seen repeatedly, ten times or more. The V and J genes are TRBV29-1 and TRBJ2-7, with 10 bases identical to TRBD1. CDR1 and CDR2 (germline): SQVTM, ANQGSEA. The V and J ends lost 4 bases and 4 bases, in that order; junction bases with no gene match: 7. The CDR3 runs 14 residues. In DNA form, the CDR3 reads TGCAGCGTTGGACAGGGGGCATTCCCTTACGAGCAGTACTTC. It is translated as CSVGQGAFPYEQYF.

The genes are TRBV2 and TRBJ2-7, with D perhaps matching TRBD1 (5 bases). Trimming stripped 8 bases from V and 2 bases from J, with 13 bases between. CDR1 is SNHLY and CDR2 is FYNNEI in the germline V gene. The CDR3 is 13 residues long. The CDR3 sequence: CASSRAQTYEQYF. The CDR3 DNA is TGTGCCAGCTCCAGGGCGCAGACCTACGAGCAGTACTTC.

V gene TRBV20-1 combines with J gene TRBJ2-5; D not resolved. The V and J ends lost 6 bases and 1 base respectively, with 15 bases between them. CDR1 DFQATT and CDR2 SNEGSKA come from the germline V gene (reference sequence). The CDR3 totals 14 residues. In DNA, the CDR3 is TGCAGTGCCGGACCCCCAGGTCGCCAAGAGACCCAGTACTTC. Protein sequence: CSAGPPGRQETQYF.

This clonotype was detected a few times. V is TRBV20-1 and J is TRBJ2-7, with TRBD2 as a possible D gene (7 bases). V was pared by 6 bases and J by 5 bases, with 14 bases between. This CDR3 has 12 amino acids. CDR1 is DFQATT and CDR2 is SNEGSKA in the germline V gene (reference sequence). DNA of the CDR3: TGCAGTGCGAATAGGGAGGGGGACGAGCAGTACTTC. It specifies CSANREGDEQYF.

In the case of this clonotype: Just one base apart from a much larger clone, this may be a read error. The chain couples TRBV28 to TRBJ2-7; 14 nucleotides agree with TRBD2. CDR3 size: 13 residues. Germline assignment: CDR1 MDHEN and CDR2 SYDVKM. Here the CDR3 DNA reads TGTGCCAGCAGGACTAGCGGGAGGGACGAGCAGCACTTC. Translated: CASRTSGRDEQHF.

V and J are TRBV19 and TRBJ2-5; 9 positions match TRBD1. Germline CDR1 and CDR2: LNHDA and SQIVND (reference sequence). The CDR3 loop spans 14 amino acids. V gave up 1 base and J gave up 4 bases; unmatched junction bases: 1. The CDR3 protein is CASSIGTGVETQYF. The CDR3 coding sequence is TGTGCCAGTAGTATAGGGACAGGGGTAGAGACCCAGTACTTC.

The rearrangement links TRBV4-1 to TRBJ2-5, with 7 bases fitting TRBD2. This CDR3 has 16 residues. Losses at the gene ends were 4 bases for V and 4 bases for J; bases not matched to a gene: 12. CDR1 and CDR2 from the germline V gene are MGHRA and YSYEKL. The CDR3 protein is CASSLKEGRDPETQYF. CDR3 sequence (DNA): TGCGCCAGCAGCCTTAAAGAGGGGAGGGACCCAGAGACCCAGTACTTC.

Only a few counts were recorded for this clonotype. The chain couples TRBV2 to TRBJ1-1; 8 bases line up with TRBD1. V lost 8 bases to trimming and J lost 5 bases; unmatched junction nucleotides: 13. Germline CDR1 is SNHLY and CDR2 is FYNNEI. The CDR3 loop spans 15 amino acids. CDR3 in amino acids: CASETGRGQRTEAFF. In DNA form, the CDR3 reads TGTGCCAGCGAGACGGGCAGGGGGCAAAGAACTGAAGCTTTCTTT.

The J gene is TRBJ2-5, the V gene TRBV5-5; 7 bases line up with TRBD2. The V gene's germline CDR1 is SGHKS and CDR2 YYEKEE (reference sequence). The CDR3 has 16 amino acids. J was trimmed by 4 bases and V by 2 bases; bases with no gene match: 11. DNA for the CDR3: TGTGCCAGCAGCTTTAAGGGAGGGCCGGAAGGAGAGACCCAGTACTTC. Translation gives CASSFKGGPEGETQYF.

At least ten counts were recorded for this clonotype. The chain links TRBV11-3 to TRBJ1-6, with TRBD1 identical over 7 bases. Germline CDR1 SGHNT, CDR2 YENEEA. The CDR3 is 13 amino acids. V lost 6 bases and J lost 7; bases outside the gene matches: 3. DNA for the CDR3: TGTGCCAGCAGTATGGGACAGAATTCACCCCTCCACTTT. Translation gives CASSMGQNSPLHF.

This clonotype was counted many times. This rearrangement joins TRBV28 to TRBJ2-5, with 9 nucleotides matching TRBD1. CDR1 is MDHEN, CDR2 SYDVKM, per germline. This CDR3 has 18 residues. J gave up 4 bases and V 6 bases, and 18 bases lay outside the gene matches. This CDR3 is CASRPIWISGQGGETQYF. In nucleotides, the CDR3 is TGTGCCAGCAGGCCCATTTGGATTTCGGGACAGGGTGGAGAGACCCAGTACTTC.

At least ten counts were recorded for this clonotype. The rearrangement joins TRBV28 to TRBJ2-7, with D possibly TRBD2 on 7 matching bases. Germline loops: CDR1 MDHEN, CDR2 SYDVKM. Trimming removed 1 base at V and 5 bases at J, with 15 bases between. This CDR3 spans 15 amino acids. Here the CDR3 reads CASSLSGTGGHEQYF. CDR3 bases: TGTGCCAGCAGTTTATCCGGGACGGGGGGCCACGAGCAGTACTTC.

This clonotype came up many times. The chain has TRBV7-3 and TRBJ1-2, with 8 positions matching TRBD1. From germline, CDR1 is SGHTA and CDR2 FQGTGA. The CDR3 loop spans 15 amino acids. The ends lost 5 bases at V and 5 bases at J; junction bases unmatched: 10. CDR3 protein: CASSPGGGSQYGYTF. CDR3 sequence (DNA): TGTGCCAGCAGCCCAGGGGGCGGGTCCCAATATGGCTACACCTTC.